This entry lists 24 T cell receptor beta chains sequenced from one sample in a study of cytomegalovirus exposure and HLA in healthy donors. Use of 60 Vbeta and 13 Jbeta primers characterized the PCR. Only in-frame clones appear in the TCRdb table, and some are missing; sequencing was by immunoSEQ multiplex PCR. The table records approximately 150,000 clones, under 85% of them present only once. The sequencing input was PBMCs. These receptors came from a woman aged 25-40 years in good health and CMV-seronegative.

The chain has TRBV6-5 and TRBJ2-3, with 7 bases fitting TRBD1. Per the germline V gene, CDR1 is MNHEY and CDR2 is SVGAGI. The CDR3 covers 16 residues. With 2 bases clipped from V and 3 bases from J, the junction kept 8 bases outside the gene matches. The CDR3 coding sequence is TGTGCCAGCAGTTACGGGAAACAACAGGGGACAGATACGCAGTATTTT. Amino acids: CASSYGKQQGTDTQYF.

A remark on this clone: The germline gene is not matched at one end of the junction; a read error may be the cause. The chain couples TRBV25-1 to TRBJ1-2; no clear D gene. The CDR3 extends over 14 amino acids. Germline-derived CDR1 and CDR2 are MGHDK and SYGVNS. CDR3 coding DNA: TGTGCCAGCAGTGAATATGATGAAAACTATGGCTACCCCTTC. Translation gives CASSEYDENYGYPF.

The sample holds a few counts of this clone. The rearrangement joins TRBV13 to TRBJ2-1; TRBD2 agrees at 8 bases. This CDR3 spans 16 amino acids. Losses at the gene ends were 0 bases for V and 2 bases for J; bases not matched to a gene: 3. Germline V gene sequence: CDR1 PRHDT, CDR2 FYEKMQ (reference sequence). The CDR3 loop is CASSLGTSGPYNEQFF. The CDR3 bases are TGTGCCAGCAGCTTAGGCACTAGCGGTCCCTACAATGAGCAGTTCTTC. The full variable domain, completed using reference TRBV13 and TRBJ2-1, is AAGVIQSPRHLIKEKRETATLKCYPIPRHDTVYWYQQGPGQDPQFLISFYEKMQSDKGSIPDRFSAQQFSDYHSELNMSSLELGDSALYFCASSLGTSGPYNEQFFGPGTRLTVL.

This clone was found a few times. The chain combines TRBV7-2 with TRBJ2-1; 9 nucleotides line up with TRBD1. V gave up 0 bases and J gave up 6 bases; unmatched junction bases: 6. This CDR3 is 16 amino acids long. Looked up from germline, CDR1 is SGHTA and CDR2 is FQGNSA. CDR3: CASSLAPGTGINEQFF. The CDR3, as DNA: TGTGCCAGCAGCTTAGCGCCAGGGACAGGGATCAATGAGCAGTTCTTC.

The V call is TRBV30, the J call TRBJ2-7, with D unclear. V was clipped by 0 bases and J by 4 bases, with 4 bases between them. Germline lookup yields CDR1 GTSNPN and CDR2 SVGIG (reference sequence). This CDR3 comprises 11 residues. CDR3 residues: CAWSVQYEQYF. The CDR3 nucleotides are TGTGCCTGGAGTGTACAGTACGAGCAGTACTTC.

This clone was seen once. V gene TRBV15 combines with J gene TRBJ1-4; a possible D gene is TRBD1 (5 bases). Trimming cost V 0 bases and J 8 bases, with 19 bases left between them. The germline V gene has CDR1 LNHNV and CDR2 YYDKDF (reference sequence). The CDR3 spans 17 residues. In nucleotides, the CDR3 is TGTGCCACCAGCAGAGATTCTCGGGAGGGGCCCGGCGAAAAACTGTTTTTT. Translation: CATSRDSREGPGEKLFF.

Here the CDR3 DNA reads TGTGCCAGCAGTTTAACAGGAAGTAATGAAAAACTGTTTTTT. It yields the protein CASSLTGSNEKLFF. The rearrangement joins TRBV27 to TRBJ1-4; a possible D gene is TRBD1 (5 bases). CDR1 MNHEY and CDR2 SMNVEV come from the germline V gene (reference sequence). V lost 2 bases and J lost 4, with 8 bases in between. The CDR3 sequence is 14 residues long.

DNA of the CDR3: TGTGCCAGCATGTTCAGTCTCGGTTACAGGGGCAATCAGCCCCAGCATTTT. Its translation: CASMFSLGYRGNQPQHF. The V and J genes are TRBV2 and TRBJ1-5; TRBD1 is a possible D gene (6 bases). CDR3 size: 17 residues. CDR1 and CDR2 (germline): SNHLY, FYNNEI. V lost 7 bases and J lost 2, with 21 bases in between.

On this clone: Other DNA sequences in this specimen translate into the identical CDR3. This chain uses TRBV5-1 with TRBJ1-1; D might be TRBD1 (5 bases). Germline CDR1 and CDR2: SGHRS and YFSETQ. V lost 3 bases and J 1 base, leaving 7 bases between the germline ends. This CDR3 contains 13 residues. The CDR3, as DNA: TGCGCCAGCAGCTCCCAGGGGAACACTGAAGCTTTCTTT. Protein product: CASSSQGNTEAFF.

The gene calls are TRBV5-5 and TRBJ2-1; 12 nucleotides match TRBD2. Trimming removed 3 bases from V and 4 bases from J; junction bases left unmatched: 2. Germline CDR1 reads SGHKS; CDR2 reads YYEKEE (reference sequence). This CDR3 has 15 amino acids. CDR3 loop: CASSSTSGSYNEQFF. The CDR3 DNA sequence: TGTGCCAGCAGCTCGACTAGCGGGAGTTACAATGAGCAGTTCTTC. The variable domain in full, with the rest retrieved from reference TRBV5-5 and TRBJ2-1, is DAGVTQSPTHLIKTRGQQVTLRCSPISGHKSVSWYQQVLGQGPQFIFQYYEKEERGRGNFPDRFSARQFPNYSSELNVNALLLGDSALYLCASSSTSGSYNEQFFGPGTRLTVL.

The V call is TRBV7-3, the J call TRBJ2-1, with TRBD2 identical over 13 bases. J lost 5 bases, V lost 4 bases, and 5 bases had no gene match. Looked up from germline, CDR1 is SGHTA and CDR2 is FQGTGA. The CDR3 covers 16 residues. The CDR3 region has the DNA TGTGCCAGCAGCTCTGGGACTAGCGGGATAAACAATGAGCAGTTCTTC. Protein product: CASSSGTSGINNEQFF. The full variable domain, rest sourced from reference TRBV7-3 and TRBJ2-1, is GAGVSQTPSNKVTEKGKYVELRCDPISGHTALYWYRQSLGQGPEFLIYFQGTGAADDSGLPNDRFFAVRPEGSVSTLKIQRTERGDSAVYLCASSSGTSGINNEQFFGPGTRLTVL.

This clone came up a few times. The chain has TRBV27 and TRBJ2-1; 8 bases match TRBD1. This CDR3 has 15 amino acids. The junction had 10 bases not matched to a gene; V was cut back by 3 bases and J by 9 bases. CDR1 MNHEY and CDR2 SMNVEV come from the germline V gene (reference sequence). Here the CDR3 reads CASSFYRQGLGEQFF. CDR3 nucleotide sequence: TGTGCCAGCAGTTTCTATCGACAGGGGCTCGGTGAGCAGTTCTTC.

The chain has TRBV7-2 and TRBJ2-4; D ambiguous. Deletions cut 3 bases from V and 0 bases from J, with 9 bases between. The germline gives CDR1 SGHTA, CDR2 FQGNSA. The CDR3 runs 15 residues. CDR3 sequence (DNA): TGTGCCAGCAGCTTGCTAATACTAGCCAAAAACATTCAGTACTTC. Translating it yields CASSLLILAKNIQYF.

The chain uses TRBV7-6 and TRBJ1-1; a possible D gene is TRBD1 (5 bases). There are 15 residues in the CDR3. Deletions cut 10 bases from V and 0 bases from J, with 18 bases between. In germline, CDR1 is SGHVS, CDR2 FNYEAQ. The CDR3 DNA reads TGTGCCACTAGGCGGGGGGGGTCTATGAACACTGAAGCTTTCTTT. Residues: CATRRGGSMNTEAFF.

V is TRBV6-1 and J is TRBJ1-4; 11 bases agree with TRBD1. V shed 6 bases, J shed 8 bases, and the junction held 8 bases outside the gene matches. The germline V gene has CDR1 MNHNS and CDR2 SASEGT. The CDR3 length is 15 residues. The CDR3 DNA reads as TGTGCCAGCAGCACGGACAGGGGGCAGAGGGAAAAACTGTTTTTT. Translating it yields CASSTDRGQREKLFF.

V is TRBV4-1 and J is TRBJ1-2; D not resolved. Germline loops: CDR1 MGHRA, CDR2 YSYEKL. Trimming shortened V by 1 base and J by 5 bases, and 5 bases separated the two germline ends. This CDR3 comprises 12 residues. The CDR3 sequence is CASSQVTYGYTF. DNA for the CDR3: TGCGCCAGCAGCCAAGTCACTTATGGCTACACCTTC.

In DNA form, the CDR3 reads TGTGCCAGCAGCCCCGGGACTAGCGAGAACTACAATGAGCAGTTCTTC. Amino acid sequence: CASSPGTSENYNEQFF. This sequence joins TRBV7-9 and TRBJ2-1; 10 nucleotides align to TRBD2. This CDR3 spans 16 amino acids. V lost 5 bases to trimming and J lost 3 bases; unmatched junction nucleotides: 7. CDR1 is SEHNR, CDR2 FQNEAQ, per germline (reference sequence). The variable domain in full, with the rest retrieved from reference TRBV7-9 and TRBJ2-1, is DTGVSQNPRHKITKRGQNVTFRCDPISEHNRLYWYRQTLGQGPEFLTYFQNEAQLEKSRLLSDRFSAERPKGSFSTLEIQRTEQGDSAMYLCASSPGTSENYNEQFFGPGTRLTVL.

The chain joins TRBV6-1 to TRBJ2-1; weak D call: TRBD1 (6 bases). Germline CDR1 reads MNHNS; CDR2 reads SASEGT. This CDR3 region has 14 residues. Trimming took 3 bases from V and 2 from J, leaving 8 bases between them. The CDR3 reads CASSEGAAYNEQFF. The CDR3 bases are TGTGCCAGCAGTGAGGGGGCAGCCTACAATGAGCAGTTCTTC.

This clone was counted a few times. V gene TRBV19 combines with J gene TRBJ2-1; possible D gene TRBD1, 6 bases. Trimming shortened V by 8 bases and J by 6 bases, and 17 bases separated the two germline ends. The CDR3 sequence is 14 residues long. Germline V gene sequence: CDR1 LNHDA, CDR2 SQIVND (reference sequence). The CDR3 DNA is TGTGCCAGTCGAGGTACAGGGACCCCCAATGAGCAGTTCTTC. It encodes CASRGTGTPNEQFF.

The chain recombines TRBV6-5 with TRBJ1-1; D is ambiguous. The ends were cut back, 0 bases at V and 8 bases at J, with 13 bases in the middle. The CDR3 has 14 amino acids. The germline CDR1 and CDR2 sequences are MNHEY and SVGAGI. CDR3 loop: CASSYSIATGEAFF. In DNA, the CDR3 is TGTGCCAGCAGTTACTCGATTGCGACGGGAGAAGCTTTCTTT.

This clone was seen a few times. CDR3 nucleotide sequence: TGTGCCTGGAGCCCCCGGGACTTAATCAAGCAGTACTTC. Translated, it gives CAWSPRDLIKQYF. The rearrangement joins TRBV30 to TRBJ2-5, with D possibly TRBD2 on 6 matching bases. The CDR3 length is 13 residues. CDR1 GTSNPN and CDR2 SVGIG come from the germline V gene (reference sequence). V was trimmed by 3 bases and J by 11 bases, leaving 19 bases between them.

This chain joins TRBV5-1 and TRBJ2-3, with a tentative D call TRBD1 (6 bases). From germline, CDR1 is SGHRS and CDR2 YFSETQ. Trimming pared 1 base from V and 0 bases from J, leaving 9 bases between. The CDR3 runs to 15 residues. The CDR3 reads CASSLWDKSTDTQYF. The CDR3 coding sequence is TGCGCCAGCAGCTTGTGGGACAAGAGCACAGATACGCAGTATTTT.

The V and J genes are TRBV7-9 and TRBJ1-5, with TRBD1 matching over 11 bases. Germline CDR1 reads SEHNR; CDR2 reads FQNEAQ (reference sequence). This CDR3 is 19 amino acids long. With 3 bases clipped from V and 2 bases from J, the junction kept 12 bases outside the gene matches. CDR3 bases: TGTGCCAGCAGCTTCTGGCGAGGGACAGGGGGGGATGGCAATCAGCCCCAGCATTTT. Protein: CASSFWRGTGGDGNQPQHF.

The chain recombines TRBV25-1 with TRBJ2-5; tentatively, D is TRBD1 (6 bases). The CDR3 loop spans 16 amino acids. V was shortened by 2 bases and J by 4 bases, with 17 bases between the two germline ends. The V gene's germline CDR1 is MGHDK and CDR2 SYGVNS. The CDR3 reads CASSEMATGLGETQYF. The CDR3 DNA sequence: TGTGCCAGCAGTGAAATGGCCACAGGGTTAGGAGAGACCCAGTACTTC.